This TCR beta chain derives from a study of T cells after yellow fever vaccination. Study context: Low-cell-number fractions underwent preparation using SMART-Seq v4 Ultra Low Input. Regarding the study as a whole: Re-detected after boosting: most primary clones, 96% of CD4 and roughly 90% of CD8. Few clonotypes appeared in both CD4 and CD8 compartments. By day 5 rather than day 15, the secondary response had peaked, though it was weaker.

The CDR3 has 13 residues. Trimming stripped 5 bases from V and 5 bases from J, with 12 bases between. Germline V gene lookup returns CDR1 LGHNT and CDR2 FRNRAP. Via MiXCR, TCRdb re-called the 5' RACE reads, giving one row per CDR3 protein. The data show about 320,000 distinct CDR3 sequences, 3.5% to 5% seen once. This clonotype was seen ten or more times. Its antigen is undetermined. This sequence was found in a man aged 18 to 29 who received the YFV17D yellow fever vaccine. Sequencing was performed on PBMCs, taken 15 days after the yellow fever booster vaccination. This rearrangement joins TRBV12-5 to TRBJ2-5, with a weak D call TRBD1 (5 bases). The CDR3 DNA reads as TGTGCTAGTGGTCCAGGGCTAAGGGAGACCCAGTACTTC. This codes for CASGPGLRETQYF.